This T cell receptor beta chain was documented in a study of T cell changes during pregnancy in multiple sclerosis. Trimming took 7 bases from V and 3 from J, leaving 19 bases between them. This CDR3 contains 15 residues. Germline CDR1 and CDR2: SGHVS and FQNEAQ. Profiling relied on immunoSEQ multiplex PCR, and the TCRdb table lists in-frame clones only, not all of them. Here the sample spans 70,000 to 90,000 clones, 85% to 95% being singletons. This clonotype was obtained from a female donor with multiple sclerosis, enrolled in a pregnancy study. The source was peripheral blood, collected in the first trimester of pregnancy. The V call is TRBV7-8, the J call TRBJ2-7; a weak D match, TRBD1 (6 bases). This chain's CDR3 is CASTQGPTGNYEQYF. The CDR3 region has the DNA TGTGCCAGCACCCAGGGGCCTACAGGGAACTACGAGCAGTACTTC.